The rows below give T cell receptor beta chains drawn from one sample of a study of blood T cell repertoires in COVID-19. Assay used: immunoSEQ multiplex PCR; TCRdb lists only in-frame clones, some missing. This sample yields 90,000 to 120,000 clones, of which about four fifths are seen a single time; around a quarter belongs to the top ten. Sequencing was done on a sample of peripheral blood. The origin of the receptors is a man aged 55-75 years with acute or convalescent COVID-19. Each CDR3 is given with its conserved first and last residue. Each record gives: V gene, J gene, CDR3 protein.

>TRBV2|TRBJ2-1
CASSGGSLAGIEQFF
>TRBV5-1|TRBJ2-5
CASRADPTSVETQYF
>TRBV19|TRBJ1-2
CASSILDTGTGYTF
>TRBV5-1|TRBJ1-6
CASSSRTGDNSPLHF
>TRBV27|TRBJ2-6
CASRKIPGQGPSGANVLTF
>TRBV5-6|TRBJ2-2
CASSGGVNTGELFF
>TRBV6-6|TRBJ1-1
CASSPRQGITEAFF
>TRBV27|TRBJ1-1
CASSPRTPGGTEAFF
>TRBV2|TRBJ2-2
CASSVAGGYTGELFF
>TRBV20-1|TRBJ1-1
CSASAHMNTEAFF
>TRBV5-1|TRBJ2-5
CASSLGSLAGGETQYF
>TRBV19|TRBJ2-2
CASNQFNTGELFF
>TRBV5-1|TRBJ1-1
CASSLLGGMNTEAFF
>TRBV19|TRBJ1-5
CASSIRLGGQPQHF
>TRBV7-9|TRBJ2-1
CASSSAGEQFF
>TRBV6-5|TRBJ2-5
CASSLQGNIGETQYF
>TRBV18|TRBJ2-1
CASSPGLAGNEQFF
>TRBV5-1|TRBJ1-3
CASRPFAGGGNTIYF
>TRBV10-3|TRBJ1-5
CAISESGRGTFSNQPQHF
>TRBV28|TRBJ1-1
CASSSQGRNTEAFF
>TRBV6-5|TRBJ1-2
CASRGNGGNYGYTF
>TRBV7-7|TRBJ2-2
CASSKGTGGVGELFF
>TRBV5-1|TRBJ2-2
CASRDNANTGELFF
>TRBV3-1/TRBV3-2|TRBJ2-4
CASSQGGKNIQYF
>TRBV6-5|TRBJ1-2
CASSRDRTNYGYTF
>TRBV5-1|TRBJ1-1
CASSLDGQGVTNTEAFF
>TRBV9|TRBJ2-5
CASSPGGAGETQYF
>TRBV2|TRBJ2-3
CASRKDRVDTQYF
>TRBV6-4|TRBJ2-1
CASSATDRGPFNEQFF
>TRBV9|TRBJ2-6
CASGREGRPPAAF
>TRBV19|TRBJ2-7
CASSKVGGASYEQYF
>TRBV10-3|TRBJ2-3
CAIRLSGSSSDTQYF
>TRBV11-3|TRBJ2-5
CASSSRQVGSETQYF